A selection of T cell receptor beta chains follows, all from one sample in a study of shared clonotypes between healthy human individuals. Repertoires were generated with immunoSEQ multiplex PCR, while TCRdb's copy carries only in-frame clones and drops some. The table shows 2 million to 2.5 million clones, with 80% to 95% occurring only once. The sample comprised naive CD4+ T cells from PBMCs. The receptors shown here come from a man aged 18 to 30 in good health. Some clones in this sample may be carry-over from other donors' samples. Each CDR3 is given with its conserved first and last residue. Fields, in order: D gene, V gene, clone size, J gene, CDR3 length, CDR3 protein, CDR3 DNA. D genes are given only for firm matches. Clone size is given for some rows only: seen once, a few or many times, or a class if the clone is expanded.

>NA|TRBV11-1|NA|TRBJ1-1|14
CASRRTDLNTEAFF
TGTGCCAGCAGAAGGACAGATCTGAACACTGAAGCTTTCTTT
>TRBD1|TRBV4-2|once|TRBJ2-6|22
CASSPFFLFSGQGAPGANVLTF
TGTGCCAGCAGCCCCTTTTTTTTGTTTTCGGGACAGGGGGCGCCTGGGGCCAACGTCCTGACTTTC
>TRBD2|TRBV5-1|NA|TRBJ2-1|17
CASTRTSGRVIYNEQFF
TGCGCCAGCACCCGGACTAGCGGGAGGGTTATCTACAATGAGCAGTTCTTC
>NA|TRBV28|NA|TRBJ1-5|15
CASSGLMSGNQPQHF
TGTGCCAGCAGTGGGTTGATGAGTGGCAATCAGCCCCAGCATTTT
>TRBD1|TRBV19|NA|TRBJ2-2|15
CASSIVWTGAGELFF
TGTGCCAGTAGTATAGTTTGGACAGGGGCCGGGGAGCTGTTTTTT
>TRBD1|TRBV29-1|NA|TRBJ1-1|17
CSVYPPGQGFWNTEAFF
TGCAGCGTTTACCCACCGGGACAGGGGTTTTGGAACACTGAAGCTTTCTTT
>NA|TRBV5-1|once|TRBJ2-1|15
CASSLGAALYNEQFF
TGCGCCAGCAGCTTGGGAGCGGCTCTATACAATGAGCAGTTCTTC
>TRBD1|TRBV5-1|NA|TRBJ2-1|15
CASSGTGVLYNEQFF
TGCGCCAGCAGCGGAACAGGGGTCCTCTACAATGAGCAGTTCTTC
>TRBD2|TRBV28|NA|TRBJ2-2|13
CASGGENTGELFF
TGTGCCAGCGGGGGGGAGAACACCGGGGAGCTGTTTTTT
>NA|TRBV28|NA|TRBJ1-5|12
CAIQGRNQPQHF
TGTGCCATACAGGGACGCAATCAGCCCCAGCATTTT
>NA|TRBV5-8|NA|TRBJ2-2|17
CASSLVTGYPRTGELFF
TGTGCCAGCAGCTTGGTAACAGGTTACCCGAGAACCGGGGAGCTGTTTTTT
>TRBD1|TRBV2|NA|TRBJ2-5|15
CASSANRGNQETQYF
TGTGCCAGCAGTGCAAACAGGGGGAACCAAGAGACCCAGTACTTC
>TRBD2|TRBV27|once|TRBJ2-1|16
CASSLGASGAYNEQFF
TGTGCCAGCAGTCTCGGGGCTAGCGGAGCCTACAATGAGCAGTTCTTC
>NA|TRBV4-1|NA|TRBJ1-2|12
CASSALGAGYTF
TGCGCCAGCAGCGCACTCGGGGCTGGCTACACCTTC
>NA|TRBV29-1|few|TRBJ1-1|14
CSVEGAYTGPGAFF
TGCAGCGTTGAAGGGGCGTATACAGGGCCGGGCGCTTTCTTT
>TRBD2|TRBV5-1|NA|TRBJ2-7|15
CASRPPGLAGDEQYF
TGCGCCAGCAGACCCCCGGGACTAGCGGGAGACGAGCAGTACTTC
>TRBD1|TRBV9|NA|TRBJ2-2|14
CASSGTGWSGELFF
TGTGCCAGCAGCGGGACAGGGTGGTCCGGGGAGCTGTTTTTT
>NA|TRBV9|NA|TRBJ2-2|16
CASSGWTGGVTGELFF
TGTGCCAGCAGCGGATGGACTGGCGGGGTCACCGGGGAGCTGTTTTTT
>NA|TRBV28|NA|TRBJ2-3|16
CASSFISRTTRDTQYF
TGTGCCAGCAGTTTTATTTCTAGGACAACTCGGGATACGCAGTATTTT
>NA|TRBV7-8|NA|TRBJ2-7|13
CASSIALSYEQYF
TGTGCCAGCAGCATCGCTCTCTCCTACGAGCAGTACTTC
>TRBD1|TRBV18|NA|TRBJ1-1|14
CASSLQARGQVAFF
TGTGCCAGCTCTTTACAGGCAAGGGGGCAAGTAGCTTTCTTT
>TRBD2|TRBV15|NA|TRBJ2-5|16
CATSINGAGMGETQYF
TGTGCCACCAGCATAAATGGAGCGGGGATGGGGGAGACCCAGTACTTC
>NA|TRBV4-1|NA|TRBJ2-5|15
CASSPAGRLQETQYF
TGCGCCAGCAGCCCCGCGGGACGACTCCAAGAGACCCAGTACTTC
>NA|TRBV11-3|NA|TRBJ2-3|14
CASSLDGYTDTQYF
TGTGCCAGCAGCTTAGACGGATACACAGATACGCAGTATTTT
>TRBD1|TRBV5-3|NA|TRBJ1-4|17
CARSPSKTGQSNEKLFF
TGTGCCAGAAGCCCCTCAAAGACGGGACAGTCTAATGAAAAACTGTTTTTT
>NA|TRBV18|NA|TRBJ2-5|14
CASSPLNPPETQYF
TGTGCCAGCTCACCACTAAACCCCCCAGAGACCCAGTACTTC
>NA|TRBV19|NA|TRBJ1-2|14
CASTTYRGGYGYTF
TGTGCCAGTACCACCTATCGGGGAGGCTATGGCTACACCTTC
>NA|TRBV4-1|NA|TRBJ1-5|13
CASSQVANQPQHF
TGCGCCAGCAGCCAAGTCGCCAATCAGCCCCAGCATTTT
>NA|TRBV9|NA|TRBJ2-7|14
CASSAGDTNYEQYF
TGTGCCAGCAGCGCGGGGGACACCAACTACGAGCAGTACTTC
>NA|TRBV5-1|NA|TRBJ2-3|15
CASSLAQPGRNTQYF
TGCGCCAGCAGCTTGGCGCAACCGGGACGAAATACGCAGTATTTT
>NA|TRBV5-1|NA|TRBJ1-4|16
CASSLGVVGGNEKLFF
TGCGCCAGCAGCTTGGGGGTGGTGGGTGGCAACGAAAAACTGTTTTTT
>NA|TRBV18|few|TRBJ1-1|14
CASSPLGLNTEAFF
TGTGCCAGCTCACCCTTGGGACTTAACACTGAAGCTTTCTTT
>TRBD1|TRBV5-1|NA|TRBJ2-5|14
CASSSFTGDETQYF
TGCGCCAGCAGCTCCTTCACAGGGGACGAGACCCAGTACTTC
>TRBD1|TRBV7-8|NA|TRBJ2-7|13
CASSARDRYEQYF
TGTGCCAGCAGCGCCCGGGACAGGTACGAGCAGTACTTC
>NA|TRBV25-1|NA|TRBJ2-2|16
CASSPGRTHGTGELFF
TGTGCCAGCAGCCCCGGTAGAACTCATGGGACCGGGGAGCTGTTTTTT
>TRBD2|TRBV5-4|NA|TRBJ2-3|16
CASSSWTSGSTDTQYF
TGTGCCAGCAGCTCATGGACTAGCGGGAGCACAGATACGCAGTATTTT
>NA|TRBV18|NA|TRBJ2-3|13
CASSPTGPPAGYF
TGTGCCAGCTCACCAACCGGGCCACCCGCGGGGTATTTT
>NA|TRBV28|NA|TRBJ1-2|13
CASSLSVNYGYTF
TGTGCCAGCAGTTTGTCGGTTAACTATGGCTACACCTTC
>NA|TRBV5-1|NA|TRBJ1-5|14
CASSLEGVDQPQHF
TGCGCCAGCAGCTTGGAAGGGGTTGATCAGCCCCAGCATTTT
>NA|TRBV5-1|once|TRBJ1-3|15
CASGQGLHSGNTIYF
TGCGCCAGCGGCCAAGGCCTACACTCTGGAAACACCATATATTTT
>NA|TRBV27|NA|TRBJ2-1|18
CASSLSGSDWGTYNEQFF
TGTGCCAGCAGTTTATCGGGGTCCGATTGGGGCACCTACAATGAGCAGTTCTTC
>NA|TRBV6-1|NA|TRBJ1-5|13
CASSEGIRQPQHF
TGTGCCAGCAGTGAGGGGATCCGTCAGCCCCAGCATTTT